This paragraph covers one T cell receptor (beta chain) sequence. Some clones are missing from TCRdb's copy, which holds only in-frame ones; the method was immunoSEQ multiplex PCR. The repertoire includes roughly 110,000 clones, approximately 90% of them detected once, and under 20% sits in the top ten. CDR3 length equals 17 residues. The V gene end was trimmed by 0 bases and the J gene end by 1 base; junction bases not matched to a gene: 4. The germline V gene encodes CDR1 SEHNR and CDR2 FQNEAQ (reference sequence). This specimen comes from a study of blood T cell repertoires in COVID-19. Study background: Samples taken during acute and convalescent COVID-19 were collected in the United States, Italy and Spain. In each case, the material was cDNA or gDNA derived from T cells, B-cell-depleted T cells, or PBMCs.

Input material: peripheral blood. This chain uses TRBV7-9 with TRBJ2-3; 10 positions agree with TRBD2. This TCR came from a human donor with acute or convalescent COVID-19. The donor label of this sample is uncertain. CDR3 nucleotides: TGTGCCAGCAGCTTAGCCTGGACTAGCGGAGGCACAGATACGCAGTATTTT. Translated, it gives CASSLAWTSGGTDTQYF.